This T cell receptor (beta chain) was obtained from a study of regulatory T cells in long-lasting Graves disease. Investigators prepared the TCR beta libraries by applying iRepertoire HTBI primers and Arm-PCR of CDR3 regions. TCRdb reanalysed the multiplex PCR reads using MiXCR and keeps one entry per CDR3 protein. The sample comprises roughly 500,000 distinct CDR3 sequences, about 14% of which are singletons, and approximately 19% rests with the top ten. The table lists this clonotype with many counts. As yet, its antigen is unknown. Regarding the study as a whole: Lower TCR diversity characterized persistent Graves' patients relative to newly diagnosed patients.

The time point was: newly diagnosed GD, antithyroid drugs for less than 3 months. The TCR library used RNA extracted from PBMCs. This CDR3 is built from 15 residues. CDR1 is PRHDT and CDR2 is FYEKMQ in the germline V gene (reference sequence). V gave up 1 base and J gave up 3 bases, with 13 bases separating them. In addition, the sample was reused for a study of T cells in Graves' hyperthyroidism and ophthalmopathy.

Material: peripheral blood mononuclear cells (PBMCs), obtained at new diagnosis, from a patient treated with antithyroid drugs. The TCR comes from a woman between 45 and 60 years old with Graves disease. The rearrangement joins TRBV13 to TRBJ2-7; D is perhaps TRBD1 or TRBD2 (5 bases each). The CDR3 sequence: CASSLVLGDNYEQYF. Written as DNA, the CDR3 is TGTGCCAGCAGCTTAGTTTTGGGGGATAACTACGAGCAGTACTTC.